Listed below are T cell receptor beta chains from one sample, sequenced in a study of blood T cell repertoires in COVID-19. Repertoires were generated with immunoSEQ multiplex PCR, while TCRdb's copy carries only in-frame clones and drops some. The data contain under 200,000 clones, over 75% of them singletons. The sequencing input was PBMCs or T cells enriched from blood (not recorded which). These receptors were obtained from a man in his fifties or sixties who had recovered from COVID-19. Each CDR3 is given with its conserved first and last residue. The D gene is left open where the match is weak. Clone size is shown for a subset of rows, as once, few, many or a class of expanded clone.

size	length	V	J	D	DNA	CDR3
few	17	TRBV18	TRBJ2-2	TRBD2	TGTGCCAGCTCCTCGGGAACGGGAGGAATGAACACCGGGGAGCTGTTTTTT	CASSSGTGGMNTGELFF
once	14	TRBV6-5	TRBJ1-1	TRBD1	TGTGCCAGCAGTTACAGGGGGCTGGACACTGAAGCTTTCTTT	CASSYRGLDTEAFF
NA	15	TRBV28	TRBJ1-5	NA	TGTGCCAGCAGGCCTACGCCTCACCAAAATCAGCCCCAGCATTTT	CASRPTPHQNQPQHF
once	17	TRBV9	TRBJ2-1	TRBD2	TGTGCCAGCAGCGGGGGACTAGCGGGAGGATCCTACAATGAGCAGTTCTTC	CASSGGLAGGSYNEQFF
NA	13	TRBV24-1	TRBJ2-1	NA	TGTGCCACCAGTGACTCAGGGAACCATGAGCAGTTCTTC	CATSDSGNHEQFF
NA	13	TRBV12-3/TRBV12-4	TRBJ1-1	TRBD1	TGTGCCAGCAGTCGACAGGGGAACGATGAAGCTTTCTTT	CASSRQGNDEAFF
NA	13	TRBV5-1	TRBJ2-7	NA	TGCGCCAGCAGCGCAAGCGGGTCCTACGAGCAGTACTTC	CASSASGSYEQYF
many	16	TRBV4-1	TRBJ2-3	TRBD2	TGCGCCAGCAGCCAAGATTTGACTAGCGGGGTAAATACGCAGTATTTT	CASSQDLTSGVNTQYF
NA	16	TRBV4-1	TRBJ2-1	TRBD2	TGCGCCAGCAGCCAAGAGGCGAGCCTAGCGGGGTCTTCGAAGTTCTTC	CASSQEASLAGSSKFF
once	14	TRBV7-3	TRBJ2-3	NA	TGTGCCAGCAGCCCCCAAACCGGGGCAGATACGCAGTATTTT	CASSPQTGADTQYF
NA	15	TRBV7-9	TRBJ1-3	NA	TGTGCCAGCAGCTTAGGAGGTTCAACTGGAAACACCATATATTTT	CASSLGGSTGNTIYF
once	12	TRBV24-1	TRBJ2-1	NA	TGTGCCACCAGCAGGGGGGACAGCGAGCAGTTCTTC	CATSRGDSEQFF